This entry is about one T cell receptor beta chain. These data are taken from a study of response to subunit inactivated influenza vaccine. In TCRdb, the RT-PCR reads were re-called with MiXCR into one record per CDR3 protein. The profile shows 400,000 to 650,000 distinct CDR3 sequences, under 8.5% of them singletons. V lost 5 bases and J lost 4, with 18 bases in between. The CDR3 covers 14 residues. Germline V gives CDR1 DFQATT, CDR2 SNEGSKA (reference sequence). The sample in question was PBMCs from blood, obtained 23 to 25 months after vaccination. The clonotype originates from a man between 50 and 75 years old who received an inactivated influenza vaccine. The genes are TRBV20-1 and TRBJ2-7, with D perhaps being TRBD1 or TRBD2 (7 bases each). In DNA, the CDR3 is TGCAGTGCTCGACAACAGGGGAGGGGATACGAGCAGTACTTC. Amino acids: CSARQQGRGYEQYF.